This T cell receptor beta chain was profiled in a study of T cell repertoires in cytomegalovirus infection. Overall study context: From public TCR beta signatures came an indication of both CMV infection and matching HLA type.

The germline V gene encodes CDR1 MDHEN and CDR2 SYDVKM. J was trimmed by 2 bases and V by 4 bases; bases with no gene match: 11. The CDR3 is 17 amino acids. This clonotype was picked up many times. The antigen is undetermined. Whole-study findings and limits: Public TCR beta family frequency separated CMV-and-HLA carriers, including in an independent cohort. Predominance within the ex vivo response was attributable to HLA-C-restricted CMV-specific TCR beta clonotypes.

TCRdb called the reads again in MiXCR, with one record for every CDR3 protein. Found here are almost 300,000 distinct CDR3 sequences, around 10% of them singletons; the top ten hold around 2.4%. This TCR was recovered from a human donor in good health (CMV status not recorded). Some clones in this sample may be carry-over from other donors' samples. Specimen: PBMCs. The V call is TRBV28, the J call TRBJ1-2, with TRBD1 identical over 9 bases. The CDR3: CASSSGQGLQWNYGYTF. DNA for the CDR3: TGTGCCAGCAGTTCAGGACAGGGGTTGCAGTGGAACTATGGCTACACCTTC.